This TCR beta chain was retrieved from a study of shared clonotypes between healthy human individuals. Study details: CD4 naive and memory got three plates each, CD8 naive two, CD8 memory one.

The CDR3 covers 15 residues. The V end was cut by 3 bases, the J end by 3 bases, with 13 bases between. CDR1 is SGDLS, CDR2 YYNGEE, per germline. TCRdb's table, derived via immunoSEQ multiplex PCR, lists solely in-frame clones and lacks some. The sample holds some 1.4 million clones, over 95% seen once. Sequencing was performed on naive CD4+ T cells sorted from blood. This sample's subset: CD45RA+ positively selected. The genes are TRBV9 and TRBJ2-1; D is perhaps TRBD1 (6 bases). This clonotype originated in a man younger than 40 in good health. The CDR3 reads CASSETGDGYNEQFF. The CDR3, as DNA: TGTGCCAGCAGCGAGACAGGTGACGGCTACAATGAGCAGTTCTTC.